This TCR beta chain emerged from a study of early T cells in non-severe SARS-CoV-2 infection. Study context: Alpha and beta chains were unpaired, from unsorted whole-blood bulk RNA. Study conclusions and caveats: Clonotype matching in VDJdb favored anti-spike CD8 responses and did not capture private and CD4 specificities.

CDR1 is SGHDT, CDR2 YYEEEE, per germline. CDR3 length: 13 amino acids. V was clipped by 5 bases and J by 15 bases, with 20 bases between them. Attachment of unique molecular identifiers to individual cDNA molecules was performed. TCRdb re-called the 5' RACE reads through MiXCR, storing one row per CDR3 protein. Altogether about 110,000 distinct CDR3 sequences are present, about an eighth being singletons, with the ten largest covering 3% to 3.5%. This clonotype has more than one count but fewer than ten. What it binds is unknown. J is TRBJ2-2 and V is TRBV5-6, with D maybe TRBD2 (6 bases). This clonotype was sampled from an adult who was a healthcare worker with PCR-confirmed SARS-CoV-2 infection or an uninfected control (not recorded which). Sequencing input: whole blood. Here the CDR3 DNA reads TGTGCCAGCAGTCCGCCCTTCGGGGGTTTGATGTTTTTT. This sequence encodes CASSPPFGGLMFF.